The rows below give T cell receptor beta chains drawn from one sample of a study of OX40 agonist ivuxolimab in advanced cancers. Assay used: immunoSEQ multiplex PCR; TCRdb lists only in-frame clones, some missing. The sample holds tens of thousands of clones, around 86% seen once. This specimen consisted of CD4+ or CD8+ T cells sorted from blood, obtained in a trial of the OX40 agonist ivuxolimab. The receptor source for this set is an adult with an advanced solid tumor such as melanoma, head and neck, liver or kidney cancer. Both conserved end residues are part of each CDR3. D genes are given only for firm matches. Not every row has a clone size; where given, it reads once, few, many or a size class.

clone size: -
D gene: TRBD2
V gene: TRBV29-1
J gene: TRBJ2-3
CDR3 DNA: TGCAGCGTTGAGACTAGCGAACCCACAGATACGCAGTATTTT
CDR3 protein: CSVETSEPTDTQYF

clone size: few
D gene: -
V gene: TRBV28
J gene: TRBJ2-7
CDR3 DNA: TGTGCCAGCAGTTTGGGGGTTACAGGGATCTCCTACGAGCAGTACTTC
CDR3 protein: CASSLGVTGISYEQYF

clone size: once
D gene: -
V gene: TRBV27
J gene: TRBJ2-7
CDR3 DNA: TGTGCCAGCAGCCCCAGGTTGGGAGAGCAGTACTTC
CDR3 protein: CASSPRLGEQYF

clone size: few
D gene: -
V gene: TRBV7-2
J gene: TRBJ1-1
CDR3 DNA: TGTGCCAGCAGCTTGGGGACACCTGAAGCTTTCTTT
CDR3 protein: CASSLGTPEAFF

clone size: -
D gene: -
V gene: TRBV6-5
J gene: TRBJ1-6
CDR3 DNA: TGTGCCAGCAGTTACTCCAGCAGCTCCTATAATTCACCCCTCCACTTT
CDR3 protein: CASSYSSSSYNSPLHF

clone size: -
D gene: -
V gene: TRBV13
J gene: TRBJ2-5
CDR3 DNA: TGTGCCAGCAGCTTAGGGGACACGGTTGCAGAGACCCAGTACTTC
CDR3 protein: CASSLGDTVAETQYF

clone size: -
D gene: TRBD1
V gene: TRBV6-1
J gene: TRBJ2-2
CDR3 DNA: TGTGCCAGCAGGGGACAGGGTGGGGGGGAGCTGTTTTTT
CDR3 protein: CASRGQGGGELFF

clone size: -
D gene: -
V gene: TRBV28
J gene: TRBJ2-1
CDR3 DNA: TGTGCCACCTGTAGGCGGGGCCTCCATGAGCAGTTCTTC
CDR3 protein: CATCRRGLHEQFF

clone size: few
D gene: TRBD2
V gene: TRBV5-5
J gene: TRBJ2-7
CDR3 DNA: TGTGCCAGCAGCTTAGCAGAGGGGACTAAGGTCGAGCAGTACTTC
CDR3 protein: CASSLAEGTKVEQYF

clone size: -
D gene: -
V gene: TRBV27
J gene: TRBJ2-2
CDR3 DNA: TGTGCCAGCAGTTTCACAGGGACCGGGGAGCTGTTTTTT
CDR3 protein: CASSFTGTGELFF

clone size: -
D gene: -
V gene: TRBV4-1
J gene: TRBJ2-7
CDR3 DNA: TGCGCCAGCAGCCAGACTTTTTTTAGTGCCTACGAGCAGTACTTC
CDR3 protein: CASSQTFFSAYEQYF

clone size: -
D gene: TRBD1
V gene: TRBV4-1
J gene: TRBJ1-1
CDR3 DNA: TGCGCCAGCAGCCTTTCGACAGGGGCTGGCACTGAAGCTTTCTTT
CDR3 protein: CASSLSTGAGTEAFF

clone size: -
D gene: TRBD2
V gene: TRBV7-6
J gene: TRBJ2-5
CDR3 DNA: TGTGCCAGCAGCTTAGAGGGGTCCAGCGGGGGGGCCCGCGAGACCCAGTACTTC
CDR3 protein: CASSLEGSSGGARETQYF

clone size: -
D gene: -
V gene: TRBV11-2
J gene: TRBJ1-2
CDR3 DNA: TGTGCCAGCAGCCCTCCGGGGGCCTCTAAGTCCTATGGCTACACCTTC
CDR3 protein: CASSPPGASKSYGYTF

clone size: -
D gene: -
V gene: TRBV25-1
J gene: TRBJ2-5
CDR3 DNA: TGTGCCAGCAGTGAATGGCGGCAGACCCAAGAGACCCAGTACTTC
CDR3 protein: CASSEWRQTQETQYF

clone size: -
D gene: TRBD1
V gene: TRBV5-1
J gene: TRBJ2-7
CDR3 DNA: TGCGCCAGCAGCCCTAGACAGGGTAGCTCCTACGAGCAGTACTTC
CDR3 protein: CASSPRQGSSYEQYF

clone size: -
D gene: TRBD1
V gene: TRBV7-9
J gene: TRBJ1-1
CDR3 DNA: TGTGCCAGCAGCTCCAATAGACAGGGTTGGACTGAAGCTTTCTTT
CDR3 protein: CASSSNRQGWTEAFF

clone size: -
D gene: TRBD2
V gene: TRBV11-2
J gene: TRBJ2-3
CDR3 DNA: TGTGCCAGCAGCCCGACTAGCGGGAGTAGCACAGATACGCAGTATTTT
CDR3 protein: CASSPTSGSSTDTQYF

clone size: -
D gene: -
V gene: TRBV7-2
J gene: TRBJ1-5
CDR3 DNA: TGTGCCAGCAGCTTACCCGAACGTCAGCCCCAGCATTTT
CDR3 protein: CASSLPERQPQHF

clone size: -
D gene: TRBD1
V gene: TRBV7-8
J gene: TRBJ1-5
CDR3 DNA: TGTGCCAGCAGCTTGACAGGGGAGGGCAATCAGCCCCAGCATTTT
CDR3 protein: CASSLTGEGNQPQHF

clone size: once
D gene: -
V gene: TRBV15
J gene: TRBJ2-2
CDR3 DNA: TGTGCCACCACCGGGCAGACCACCGGGGAGCTGTTTTTT
CDR3 protein: CATTGQTTGELFF

clone size: -
D gene: -
V gene: TRBV19
J gene: TRBJ2-3
CDR3 DNA: TGTGCCAGTAGTATAGTCGACTCAGATACGCAGTATTTT
CDR3 protein: CASSIVDSDTQYF

clone size: -
D gene: TRBD1
V gene: TRBV5-6
J gene: TRBJ1-1
CDR3 DNA: TGTGCCAGCAGCTCCGTCGGGGACAGAGGTGAAGCTTTCTTT
CDR3 protein: CASSSVGDRGEAFF

clone size: few
D gene: TRBD1
V gene: TRBV6-5
J gene: TRBJ1-5
CDR3 DNA: TGTGCCAGCAACCCCGGGACAGGGGTCAATCAGCCCCAGCATTTT
CDR3 protein: CASNPGTGVNQPQHF